A selection of T cell receptor beta chains follows, all from one sample in a study of T cells after yellow fever vaccination. TCRdb called the 5' RACE reads again in MiXCR, with one record for every CDR3 protein. The sample includes roughly 500,000 distinct CDR3 sequences, 15% to 20% seen only once; the top ten take over 11%. Sequenced here: PBMCs, sampled 15 days after the yellow fever booster vaccination. These receptors all come from a man in his thirties or forties who received the YFV17D yellow fever vaccine. CDR3s include the opening cysteine and the closing phenylalanine or tryptophan. The D gene is left open where the match is weak. Clone sizes are given selectively: once, few, many, or a class where the clone is expanded.

CDR3aa: CASSRQGPGETQYF
CDR3nt: TGCGCCAGCAGCCGACAGGGGCCAGGGGAGACCCAGTACTTC
j_gene: TRBJ2-5
abundance: .
v_gene: TRBV5-1
d_gene: TRBD1

CDR3aa: CSGVWNTEAFF
CDR3nt: TGCAGCGGGGTATGGAACACTGAAGCTTTCTTT
j_gene: TRBJ1-1
abundance: .
v_gene: TRBV29-1
d_gene: .

CDR3aa: CASSPGTVGTQYF
CDR3nt: TGTGCCAGCAGCCCAGGGACTGTTGGTACGCAGTATTTT
j_gene: TRBJ2-3
abundance: few
v_gene: TRBV14
d_gene: .

CDR3aa: CASSRGATEQYF
CDR3nt: TGTGCCAGCAGTCGGGGGGCGACCGAGCAGTACTTC
j_gene: TRBJ2-7
abundance: .
v_gene: TRBV2
d_gene: .

CDR3aa: CAYPRTDTQYF
CDR3nt: TGTGCCTACCCCCGCACAGATACGCAGTATTTT
j_gene: TRBJ2-3
abundance: few
v_gene: TRBV21-1
d_gene: .

CDR3aa: CASSLAGTGGQPQHF
CDR3nt: TGTGCCAGCAGCTTAGCCGGGACAGGGGGGCAGCCCCAGCATTTT
j_gene: TRBJ1-5
abundance: .
v_gene: TRBV7-8
d_gene: TRBD1

CDR3aa: CSALTGTAKSYEQYF
CDR3nt: TGCAGTGCTCTTACCGGGACAGCAAAGAGCTACGAGCAGTACTTC
j_gene: TRBJ2-7
abundance: .
v_gene: TRBV20-1
d_gene: TRBD1

CDR3aa: CASGLVGTTNTGELFF
CDR3nt: TGTGCTAGTGGTTTGGTAGGGACTACGAACACCGGGGAGCTGTTTTTT
j_gene: TRBJ2-2
abundance: few
v_gene: TRBV12-5
d_gene: TRBD2

CDR3aa: CASSLYGDPTQYF
CDR3nt: TGTGCCAGCAGTTTATATGGGGACCCCACGCAGTATTTT
j_gene: TRBJ2-3
abundance: few
v_gene: TRBV27
d_gene: .

CDR3aa: CASSEYGGEQYF
CDR3nt: TGTGCCAGCAGTGAATACGGGGGCGAGCAGTACTTC
j_gene: TRBJ2-7
abundance: few
v_gene: TRBV25-1
d_gene: .

CDR3aa: CASSFGGALYGYTF
CDR3nt: TGTGCCAGCTCCTTCGGGGGGGCATTGTATGGCTACACCTTC
j_gene: TRBJ1-2
abundance: .
v_gene: TRBV25-1
d_gene: .

CDR3aa: CASSLMREYEQYF
CDR3nt: TGTGCCAGCAGCTTGATGCGGGAGTACGAGCAGTACTTC
j_gene: TRBJ2-7
abundance: .
v_gene: TRBV7-2
d_gene: TRBD2

CDR3aa: CASSLVERIDTQYF
CDR3nt: TGTGCCAGCAGCCTCGTGGAGCGGATAGATACGCAGTATTTT
j_gene: TRBJ2-3
abundance: .
v_gene: TRBV4-2
d_gene: .

CDR3aa: CASSHDRGSYEQYF
CDR3nt: TGTGCCAGCAGCCATGACAGGGGATCCTACGAGCAGTACTTC
j_gene: TRBJ2-7
abundance: .
v_gene: TRBV7-2
d_gene: TRBD1

CDR3aa: CASRIPFGTSYF
CDR3nt: TGTGCCAGCAGGATCCCTTTCGGGACTTCGTACTTC
j_gene: TRBJ2-5
abundance: few
v_gene: TRBV28
d_gene: .

CDR3aa: CAGGRGFAAFF
CDR3nt: TGTGCAGGGGGTAGGGGGTTCGCAGCTTTCTTT
j_gene: TRBJ1-1
abundance: .
v_gene: TRBV7-2
d_gene: .

CDR3aa: CSVSSFGYEQYF
CDR3nt: TGCAGCGTATCTAGTTTCGGCTACGAGCAGTACTTC
j_gene: TRBJ2-7
abundance: few
v_gene: TRBV29-1
d_gene: .

CDR3aa: CASSQKDRKNTGELFF
CDR3nt: TGTGCCAGCAGTCAGAAAGACAGGAAGAACACCGGGGAGCTGTTTTTT
j_gene: TRBJ2-2
abundance: .
v_gene: TRBV6-1
d_gene: .

CDR3aa: CASSQKGQGAQQFF
CDR3nt: TGTGCCAGCAGCCAGAAGGGACAGGGGGCTCAGCAGTTCTTC
j_gene: TRBJ2-1
abundance: many
v_gene: TRBV7-7
d_gene: TRBD1

CDR3aa: CSVEDTTTSPDTQYF
CDR3nt: TGCAGCGTTGAGGACACCACGACTAGTCCAGATACGCAGTATTTT
j_gene: TRBJ2-3
abundance: few
v_gene: TRBV29-1
d_gene: .

CDR3aa: CASSRQGVGSLRQSEAFF
CDR3nt: TGTGCCAGCAGTAGACAGGGGGTGGGGTCCCTGCGACAGTCTGAAGCTTTCTTT
j_gene: TRBJ1-1
abundance: many
v_gene: TRBV6-1
d_gene: TRBD1

CDR3aa: CASSRLAAGGPDEQYF
CDR3nt: TGTGCCAGCAGCCGATTGGCGGCGGGAGGGCCGGACGAGCAGTACTTC
j_gene: TRBJ2-7
abundance: .
v_gene: TRBV3-1
d_gene: TRBD2

CDR3aa: CASSATGENGYTF
CDR3nt: TGTGCCAGCAGTGCGACAGGGGAGAATGGCTACACCTTC
j_gene: TRBJ1-2
abundance: few
v_gene: TRBV12-3/TRBV12-4
d_gene: TRBD1

CDR3aa: CASSREPTGELFF
CDR3nt: TGCGCCAGCAGTCGGGAGCCCACCGGGGAGCTGTTTTTT
j_gene: TRBJ2-2
abundance: .
v_gene: TRBV10-1
d_gene: .

CDR3aa: CSVALAGAYNEQFF
CDR3nt: TGCAGCGTTGCCCTAGCGGGAGCCTACAATGAGCAGTTCTTC
j_gene: TRBJ2-1
abundance: .
v_gene: TRBV29-1
d_gene: TRBD2

CDR3aa: CASNPGGRSSPLHF
CDR3nt: TGTGCCAGCAACCCGGGGGGGCGGAGTTCACCCCTCCACTTT
j_gene: TRBJ1-6
abundance: .
v_gene: TRBV7-8
d_gene: .

CDR3aa: CSARFRGVGTEAFF
CDR3nt: TGCAGTGCTAGGTTCAGGGGGGTAGGGACTGAAGCTTTCTTT
j_gene: TRBJ1-1
abundance: few
v_gene: TRBV20-1
d_gene: TRBD1

CDR3aa: CSARDHIETQYF
CDR3nt: TGCAGTGCTAGAGATCATATCGAGACCCAGTACTTC
j_gene: TRBJ2-5
abundance: .
v_gene: TRBV20-1
d_gene: .

CDR3aa: CASTQRGSGANVLTF
CDR3nt: TGTGCCAGCACCCAAAGGGGATCTGGGGCCAACGTCCTGACTTTC
j_gene: TRBJ2-6
abundance: .
v_gene: TRBV9
d_gene: .

CDR3aa: CSAAQGLNTEAFF
CDR3nt: TGCAGTGCAGCACAGGGCCTGAACACTGAAGCTTTCTTT
j_gene: TRBJ1-1
abundance: few
v_gene: TRBV20-1
d_gene: .

CDR3aa: CASSFASGRADSYNEQFF
CDR3nt: TGTGCCAGCAGTTTCGCTAGCGGGAGGGCGGACTCCTACAATGAGCAGTTCTTC
j_gene: TRBJ2-1
abundance: .
v_gene: TRBV12-3/TRBV12-4
d_gene: TRBD2

CDR3aa: CASSLAWGGETQYF
CDR3nt: TGCGCCAGCAGCTTGGCCTGGGGGGGAGAGACCCAGTACTTC
j_gene: TRBJ2-5
abundance: few
v_gene: TRBV5-1
d_gene: TRBD2

CDR3aa: CASSLEVWTSTDTQYF
CDR3nt: TGTGCCAGCAGTTTAGAGGTCTGGACTAGCACAGATACGCAGTATTTT
j_gene: TRBJ2-3
abundance: .
v_gene: TRBV12-3/TRBV12-4
d_gene: .

CDR3aa: CASSPQTSLSEAFF
CDR3nt: TGTGCCAGCAGCCCCCAAACGTCCCTTTCTGAAGCTTTCTTT
j_gene: TRBJ1-1
abundance: few
v_gene: TRBV7-9
d_gene: .

CDR3aa: CASSLRGDGSADTQYF
CDR3nt: TGTGCCAGCAGCTTACGGGGTGACGGGAGCGCAGATACGCAGTATTTT
j_gene: TRBJ2-3
abundance: many
v_gene: TRBV7-2
d_gene: .

CDR3aa: CAWSVESYRVKAFF
CDR3nt: TGTGCCTGGAGTGTAGAATCGTACAGGGTGAAAGCTTTCTTT
j_gene: TRBJ1-1
abundance: few
v_gene: TRBV30
d_gene: .

CDR3aa: CSAPDRGVSEAFF
CDR3nt: TGCAGTGCTCCTGACAGGGGGGTATCTGAAGCTTTCTTT
j_gene: TRBJ1-1
abundance: few
v_gene: TRBV20-1
d_gene: TRBD1

CDR3aa: CASSQDGGTLTPSYEQYF
CDR3nt: TGCGCCAGCAGCCAAGATGGAGGGACCCTTACCCCCTCCTACGAGCAGTACTTC
j_gene: TRBJ2-7
abundance: few
v_gene: TRBV4-3
d_gene: .

CDR3aa: CASSATTGNEQFF
CDR3nt: TGCGCCAGCAGCGCAACTACAGGGAATGAGCAGTTCTTC
j_gene: TRBJ2-1
abundance: .
v_gene: TRBV5-1
d_gene: .

CDR3aa: CASRALIGGETQYF
CDR3nt: TGCGCCAGCAGGGCCCTTATTGGTGGAGAGACCCAGTACTTC
j_gene: TRBJ2-5
abundance: .
v_gene: TRBV5-1
d_gene: .

CDR3aa: CASSFTAGDPYNEQFF
CDR3nt: TGTGCCAGCAGCTTTACGGCGGGAGACCCCTACAATGAGCAGTTCTTC
j_gene: TRBJ2-1
abundance: few
v_gene: TRBV7-8
d_gene: TRBD2

CDR3aa: CASSFRLAGDTGELFF
CDR3nt: TGCGCCAGCAGCTTCCGACTAGCGGGAGACACCGGGGAGCTGTTTTTT
j_gene: TRBJ2-2
abundance: .
v_gene: TRBV5-1
d_gene: TRBD2

CDR3aa: CATVASANTGELFF
CDR3nt: TGTGCCACCGTGGCTAGCGCGAACACCGGGGAGCTGTTTTTT
j_gene: TRBJ2-2
abundance: .
v_gene: TRBV15
d_gene: .

CDR3aa: CASKGVGADTQYF
CDR3nt: TGTGCCAGTAAGGGGGTTGGAGCAGATACGCAGTATTTT
j_gene: TRBJ2-3
abundance: .
v_gene: TRBV19
d_gene: .

CDR3aa: CSVGQANQETQYF
CDR3nt: TGCAGCGTTGGACAGGCGAACCAAGAGACCCAGTACTTC
j_gene: TRBJ2-5
abundance: .
v_gene: TRBV29-1
d_gene: .

CDR3aa: CAISEIGEQYF
CDR3nt: TGTGCCATCAGTGAGATCGGTGAGCAGTACTTC
j_gene: TRBJ2-7
abundance: .
v_gene: TRBV10-3
d_gene: .

CDR3aa: CASSSARSQGETQYF
CDR3nt: TGTGCCAGCAGCTCGGCTCGGTCCCAGGGAGAGACCCAGTACTTC
j_gene: TRBJ2-5
abundance: few
v_gene: TRBV7-3
d_gene: .

CDR3aa: CASSEFQGAYEQYF
CDR3nt: TGCGCCAGCAGTGAGTTCCAGGGGGCCTACGAGCAGTACTTC
j_gene: TRBJ2-7
abundance: many
v_gene: TRBV10-1
d_gene: TRBD1

CDR3aa: CSVEGRLADNEQFF
CDR3nt: TGCAGCGTTGAAGGTAGGCTAGCGGACAATGAGCAGTTCTTC
j_gene: TRBJ2-1
abundance: .
v_gene: TRBV29-1
d_gene: TRBD2

CDR3aa: CASSLRLAGAEDEQFF
CDR3nt: TGCGCCAGCAGCTTACGACTAGCGGGAGCCGAGGATGAGCAGTTCTTC
j_gene: TRBJ2-1
abundance: .
v_gene: TRBV5-1
d_gene: TRBD2

CDR3aa: CASSLQQGHQETQYF
CDR3nt: TGTGCCAGCAGTTTACAACAGGGGCACCAAGAGACCCAGTACTTC
j_gene: TRBJ2-5
abundance: .
v_gene: TRBV28
d_gene: TRBD1

CDR3aa: CASSSSSGRGSEQFF
CDR3nt: TGTGCCAGCAGCTCTTCTAGCGGGAGAGGTAGTGAGCAGTTCTTC
j_gene: TRBJ2-1
abundance: .
v_gene: TRBV9
d_gene: TRBD2

CDR3aa: CATSRQTGGGETQYF
CDR3nt: TGTGCCACCAGCAGGCAGACAGGGGGCGGAGAGACCCAGTACTTC
j_gene: TRBJ2-5
abundance: .
v_gene: TRBV15
d_gene: TRBD1

CDR3aa: CSAILGSGYNEQFF
CDR3nt: TGCAGTGCTATCCTAGGGAGTGGGTACAATGAGCAGTTCTTC
j_gene: TRBJ2-1
abundance: few
v_gene: TRBV20-1
d_gene: .